This T cell receptor (beta chain) stems from a study of chemoradiotherapy in HPV16-positive cancers. Study-wide results and limits: HPV-specific T cells were functionally defined from only two HPV16-positive patients. Candidate HPV-specific clones and E7-related TCR motifs grew in tumor during treatment.

Remarks on this clone: Its antigen is still unknown.

TCRdb keeps only in-frame clones here, not all; method: immunoSEQ multiplex PCR. The sample lists 30,000 to 35,000 clones, 89% seen once, with 3.1% in the top ten. CDR1 is SGHDN, CDR2 FVKESK, per germline. This CDR3 has 13 amino acids. The germline V and J ends were trimmed by 3 bases and 6 bases, with 8 bases remaining between them. Samples were taken several times over chemoradiotherapy. The receptor's source is a human donor with HPV-associated anogenital cancer. This specimen consisted of blood, obtained from a patient who underwent chemoradiotherapy. V usage is TRBV14 and J usage is TRBJ2-2; D gene unclear. In DNA, the CDR3 is TGTGCCAGCAGCCAGTCGCTAGCCGGGGAGCTGTTTTTT. This translates into CASSQSLAGELFF.